This entry describes one T cell receptor (beta chain). Assay used: immunoSEQ multiplex PCR; TCRdb lists only in-frame clones, some missing. Of fewer than 85,000 clones detected, 77% appear once; the ten largest clones hold approximately 2.5%. The entry originates in a study of blood T cell repertoires in COVID-19. At the level of the study: Sample material is recorded as cDNA or gDNA derived from T cells, B-cell-depleted T cells, or PBMCs.

CDR1 and CDR2 from the germline V gene are SGHDT and YYEEEE. The ends were cut back, 4 bases at V and 4 bases at J, with 18 bases in the middle. The CDR3 loop spans 16 amino acids. The chain couples TRBV5-6 to TRBJ2-1, with TRBD1 as a possible D gene (7 bases). The TCR comes from a man in his sixties or seventies with COVID-19, enrolled during active disease. Source material: peripheral blood. CDR3: CASSPGGGRQYNEQFF. The CDR3 region has the DNA TGTGCCAGCAGCCCTGGAGGGGGCAGACAATACAATGAGCAGTTCTTC.